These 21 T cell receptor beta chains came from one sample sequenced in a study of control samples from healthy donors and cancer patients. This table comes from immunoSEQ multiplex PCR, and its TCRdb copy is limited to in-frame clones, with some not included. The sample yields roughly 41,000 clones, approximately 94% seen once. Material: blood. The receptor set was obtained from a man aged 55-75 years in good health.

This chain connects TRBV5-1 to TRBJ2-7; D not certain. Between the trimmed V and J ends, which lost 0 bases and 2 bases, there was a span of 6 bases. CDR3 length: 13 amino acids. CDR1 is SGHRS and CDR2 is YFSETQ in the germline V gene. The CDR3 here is CASSLDFTYEQYF. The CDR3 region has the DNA TGCGCCAGCAGCTTGGACTTCACCTACGAGCAGTACTTC.

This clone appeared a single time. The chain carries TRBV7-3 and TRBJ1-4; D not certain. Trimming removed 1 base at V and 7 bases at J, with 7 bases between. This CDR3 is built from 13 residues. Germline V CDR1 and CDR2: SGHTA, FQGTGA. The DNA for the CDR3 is TGTGCCAGCAGCTTAAGCGCGGGTGAAAAACTGTTTTTT. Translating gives CASSLSAGEKLFF.

The CDR3 sequence: CASSQDLSRQGFNQPQHF. As DNA, the CDR3 is TGCGCCAGCAGCCAAGATTTGTCACGACAGGGATTCAATCAGCCCCAGCATTTT. V gene TRBV4-1 combines with J gene TRBJ1-5; 7 bases align to TRBD1. Germline CDR1 reads MGHRA; CDR2 reads YSYEKL. J gave up 3 bases and V 0 bases, and 11 bases lay outside the gene matches. The CDR3 sequence is 18 residues long.

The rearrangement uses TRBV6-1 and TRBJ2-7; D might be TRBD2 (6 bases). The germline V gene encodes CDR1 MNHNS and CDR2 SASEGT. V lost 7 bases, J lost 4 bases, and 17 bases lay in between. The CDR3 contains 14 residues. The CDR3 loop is CASTPVAGPYEQYF. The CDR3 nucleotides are TGTGCCAGCACCCCTGTGGCGGGACCTTACGAGCAGTACTTC.

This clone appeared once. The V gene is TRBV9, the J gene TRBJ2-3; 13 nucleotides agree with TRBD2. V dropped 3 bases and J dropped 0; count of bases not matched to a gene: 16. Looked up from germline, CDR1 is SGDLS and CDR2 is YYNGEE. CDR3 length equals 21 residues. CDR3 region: CASSEVPLAGGLFSSTDTQYF. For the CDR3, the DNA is TGTGCCAGCAGCGAAGTACCACTAGCGGGAGGGCTCTTTTCTAGCACAGATACGCAGTATTTT.

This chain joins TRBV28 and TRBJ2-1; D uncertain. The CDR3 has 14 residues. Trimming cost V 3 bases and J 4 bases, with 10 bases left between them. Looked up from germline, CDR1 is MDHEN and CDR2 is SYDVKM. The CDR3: CASSFWAYYNEQFF. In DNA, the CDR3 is TGTGCCAGCAGTTTTTGGGCCTATTACAATGAGCAGTTCTTC.

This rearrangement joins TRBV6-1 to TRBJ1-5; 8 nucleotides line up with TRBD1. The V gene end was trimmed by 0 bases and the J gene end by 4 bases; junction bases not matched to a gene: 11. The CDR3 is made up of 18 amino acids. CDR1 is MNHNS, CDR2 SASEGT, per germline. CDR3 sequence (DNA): TGTGCCAGCAGTGAAGCGATAGTCAGGGGGCAAGGTAATCAGCCCCAGCATTTT. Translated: CASSEAIVRGQGNQPQHF.

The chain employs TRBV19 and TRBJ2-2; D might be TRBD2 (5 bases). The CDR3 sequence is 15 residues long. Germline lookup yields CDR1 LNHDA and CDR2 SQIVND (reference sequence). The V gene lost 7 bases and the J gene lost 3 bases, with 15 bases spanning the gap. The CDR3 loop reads CASTKVRRDTGELFF. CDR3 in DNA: TGTGCCAGTACTAAAGTTCGGCGGGACACCGGGGAGCTGTTTTTT.

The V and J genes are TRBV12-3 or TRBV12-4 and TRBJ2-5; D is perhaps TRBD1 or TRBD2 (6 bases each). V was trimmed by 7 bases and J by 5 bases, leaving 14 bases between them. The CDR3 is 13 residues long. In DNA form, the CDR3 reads TGTGCCAGCACTACCCAGGGGAGGGAGACCCAGTACTTC. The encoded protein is CASTTQGRETQYF.

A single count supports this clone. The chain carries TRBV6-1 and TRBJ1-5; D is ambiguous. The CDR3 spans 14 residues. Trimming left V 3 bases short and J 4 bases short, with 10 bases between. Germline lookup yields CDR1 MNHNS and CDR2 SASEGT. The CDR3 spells CASSEAALNQPQHF. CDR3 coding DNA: TGTGCCAGCAGTGAGGCAGCATTAAATCAGCCCCAGCATTTT.

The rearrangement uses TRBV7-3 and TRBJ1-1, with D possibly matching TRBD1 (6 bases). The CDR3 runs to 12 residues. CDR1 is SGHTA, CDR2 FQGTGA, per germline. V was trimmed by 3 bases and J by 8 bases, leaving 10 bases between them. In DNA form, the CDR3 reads TGTGCCAGCAGCTTTCAGGGGAGAGAAGCTTTCTTT. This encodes CASSFQGREAFF. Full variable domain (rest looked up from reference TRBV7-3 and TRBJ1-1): GAGVSQTPSNKVTEKGKYVELRCDPISGHTALYWYRQSLGQGPEFLIYFQGTGAADDSGLPNDRFFAVRPEGSVSTLKIQRTERGDSAVYLCASSFQGREAFFGQGTRLTVV.

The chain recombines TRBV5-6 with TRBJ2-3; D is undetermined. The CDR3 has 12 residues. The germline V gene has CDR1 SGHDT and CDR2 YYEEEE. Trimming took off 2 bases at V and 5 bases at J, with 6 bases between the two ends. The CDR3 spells CASSFSRDTQYF. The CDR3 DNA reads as TGTGCCAGCAGCTTCTCACGAGATACGCAGTATTTT.

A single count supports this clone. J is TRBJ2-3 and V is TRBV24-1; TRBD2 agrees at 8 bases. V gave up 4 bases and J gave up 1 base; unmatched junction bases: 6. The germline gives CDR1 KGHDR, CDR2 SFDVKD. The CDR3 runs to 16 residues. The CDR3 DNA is TGTGCCACCAGTGACCTAAAGCGGGGGCGCACAGATACGCAGTATTTT. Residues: CATSDLKRGRTDTQYF.

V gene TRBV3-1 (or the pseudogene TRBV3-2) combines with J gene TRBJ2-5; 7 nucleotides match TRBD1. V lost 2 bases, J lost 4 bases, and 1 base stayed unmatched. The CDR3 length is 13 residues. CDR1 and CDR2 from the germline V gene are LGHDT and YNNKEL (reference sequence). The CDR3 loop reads CASSQNRGETQYF. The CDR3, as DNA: TGTGCCAGCAGCCAAAACAGGGGAGAGACCCAGTACTTC.

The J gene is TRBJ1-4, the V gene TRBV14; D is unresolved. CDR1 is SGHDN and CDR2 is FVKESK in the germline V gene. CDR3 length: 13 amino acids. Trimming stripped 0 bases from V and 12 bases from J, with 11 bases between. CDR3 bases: TGTGCCAGCAGCCAAGATCTTGGCGGGCAACTGTTTTTT. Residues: CASSQDLGGQLFF.

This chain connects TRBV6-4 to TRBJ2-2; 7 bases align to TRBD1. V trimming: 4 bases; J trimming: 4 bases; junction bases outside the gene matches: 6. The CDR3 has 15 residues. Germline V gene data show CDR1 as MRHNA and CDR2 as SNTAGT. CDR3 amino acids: CASSVQQGTTGELFF. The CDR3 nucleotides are TGTGCCAGCAGTGTACAACAGGGGACCACCGGGGAGCTGTTTTTT.

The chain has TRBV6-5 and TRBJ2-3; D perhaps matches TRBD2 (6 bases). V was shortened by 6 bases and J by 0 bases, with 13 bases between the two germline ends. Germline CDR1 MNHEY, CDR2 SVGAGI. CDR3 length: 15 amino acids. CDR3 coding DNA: TGTGCCAGCAGGACACTAGCTGGTAGCACAGATACGCAGTATTTT. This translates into CASRTLAGSTDTQYF.

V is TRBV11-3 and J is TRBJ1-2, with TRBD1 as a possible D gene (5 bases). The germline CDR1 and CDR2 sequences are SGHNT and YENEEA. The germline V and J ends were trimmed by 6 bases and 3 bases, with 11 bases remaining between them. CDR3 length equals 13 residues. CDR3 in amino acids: CASSPQGHYGYTF. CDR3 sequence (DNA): TGTGCCAGCAGTCCGCAGGGCCACTATGGCTACACCTTC.

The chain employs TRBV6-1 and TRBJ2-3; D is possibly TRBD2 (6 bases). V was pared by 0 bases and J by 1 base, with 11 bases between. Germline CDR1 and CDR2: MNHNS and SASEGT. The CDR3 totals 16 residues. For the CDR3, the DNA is TGTGCCAGCAGTGAAGCGTGGAGGGTTGGCACAGATACGCAGTATTTT. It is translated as CASSEAWRVGTDTQYF.

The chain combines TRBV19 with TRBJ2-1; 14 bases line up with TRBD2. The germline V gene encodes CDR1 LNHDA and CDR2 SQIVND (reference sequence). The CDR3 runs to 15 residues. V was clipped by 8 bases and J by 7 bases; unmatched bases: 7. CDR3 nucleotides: TGTGCCAGTTCGGGACTAGCGGGAGTGGAGAATGAGCAGTTCTTC. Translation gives CASSGLAGVENEQFF.

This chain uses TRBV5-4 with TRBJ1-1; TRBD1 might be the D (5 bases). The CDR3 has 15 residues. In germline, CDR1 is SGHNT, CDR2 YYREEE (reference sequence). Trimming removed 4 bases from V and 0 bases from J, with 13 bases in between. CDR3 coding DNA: TGTGCCAGCAGCCCCCCGGCGGGGCTGAACACTGAAGCTTTCTTT. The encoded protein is CASSPPAGLNTEAFF.